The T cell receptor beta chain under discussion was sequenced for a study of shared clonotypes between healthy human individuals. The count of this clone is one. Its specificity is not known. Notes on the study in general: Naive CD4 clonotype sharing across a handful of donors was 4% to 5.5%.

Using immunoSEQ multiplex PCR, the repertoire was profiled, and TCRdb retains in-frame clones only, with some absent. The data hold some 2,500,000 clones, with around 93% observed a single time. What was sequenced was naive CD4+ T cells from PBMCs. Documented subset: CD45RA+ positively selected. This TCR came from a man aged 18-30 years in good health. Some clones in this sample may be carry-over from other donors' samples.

CDR3 DNA sequence: TGTGCCAGCAGCGGGGGAGCGGGATATTACACAGATACGCAGTATTTT. This sequence encodes CASSGGAGYYTDTQYF. This rearrangement joins TRBV9 to TRBJ2-3, with TRBD2 identical over 7 bases. J was trimmed by 2 bases and V by 3 bases; bases with no gene match: 9. Germline values: CDR1 SGDLS, CDR2 YYNGEE. This CDR3 is built from 16 residues.